These T cell receptor beta chains were read from a single sample in a study of T cell repertoires in cytomegalovirus infection. TCRdb analysed the reads with MiXCR anew, one entry per CDR3 protein. Of approximately 750,000 distinct CDR3 sequences in the sample, roughly 35% were seen once. The specimen was PBMCs. These receptors all stem from a human donor in good health (CMV status not recorded). Some clones in this sample may be carry-over from other donors' samples. The CDR3 runs from the conserved cysteine through the conserved F or W. A D gene is named only where the DNA matches it firmly. Expanded clones get a size class; other rows say once, few or many, or leave the size out.

>TRBV7-2|.|TRBJ1-5|.
CASSLRGRVDNQPQHF
TGTGCCAGCAGCTTACGGGGCAGGGTGGACAATCAGCCCCAGCATTTT
>TRBV11-2|.|TRBJ2-4|.
CASSLDPRQSSTKNIQYF
TGTGCCAGCAGCTTAGATCCTAGACAGAGTTCTACCAAAAACATTCAGTACTTC
>TRBV7-9|.|TRBJ2-1|.
CASSFQGLGLGEQFF
TGTGCCAGCAGCTTCCAGGGTCTGGGGTTGGGTGAGCAGTTCTTC
>TRBV24-1|.|TRBJ2-1|few
CATSDLVRDNEQFF
TGTGCCACCAGTGATTTGGTGCGGGACAATGAGCAGTTCTTC
>TRBV19|.|TRBJ1-1|.
CASIRGAGTEAFF
TGTGCCAGTATCAGGGGCGCTGGTACTGAAGCTTTCTTT
>TRBV28|.|TRBJ1-1|.
CASGRVAMNTEAFF
TGTGCCAGCGGAAGGGTGGCAATGAACACTGAAGCTTTCTTT
>TRBV4-2|.|TRBJ2-3|.
CASSQVALIHSDTQYF
TGTGCCAGCAGCCAAGTGGCACTCATTCACAGCGATACGCAGTATTTT
>TRBV12-3/TRBV12-4|.|TRBJ1-1|many
CASTRTENTEAFF
TGTGCCAGCACCCGGACAGAGAACACTGAAGCTTTCTTT
>TRBV7-8|.|TRBJ2-7|.
CASSARVSGAYEQYF
TGTGCCAGCAGCGCTCGGGTCTCGGGCGCCTACGAGCAGTACTTC
>TRBV28|.|TRBJ2-1|many
CASSPWDPSGEQFF
TGTGCCAGCAGTCCCTGGGACCCAAGTGGGGAGCAGTTCTTC
>TRBV7-9|TRBD1|TRBJ1-4|few
CASSLVPGQGGEKLFF
TGTGCCAGCAGCTTAGTCCCTGGACAGGGTGGAGAAAAACTGTTTTTT
>TRBV7-9|.|TRBJ1-4|.
CASSREWDIGEKLFF
TGTGCCAGCAGCCGGGAGTGGGATATCGGGGAAAAACTGTTTTTT
>TRBV14|TRBD2|TRBJ2-7|few
CASSQARLAGGPYEQYF
TGTGCCAGCAGCCAAGCCCGACTAGCGGGAGGGCCCTACGAGCAGTACTTC
>TRBV19|.|TRBJ1-5|few
CASSPSLDNQPQHF
TGTGCCAGTAGTCCTTCGCTTGACAATCAGCCCCAGCATTTT
>TRBV5-5|.|TRBJ2-7|.
CASSSSGLPYEQYF
TGTGCCAGCAGCTCCAGCGGGTTGCCCTACGAGCAGTACTTC
>TRBV9|.|TRBJ2-5|.
CASSGTGTSQETQYF
TGTGCCAGCAGCGGAACCGGGACAAGCCAAGAGACCCAGTACTTC
>TRBV12-3/TRBV12-4|TRBD1|TRBJ1-4|.
CASSRDRDNEKLFF
TGTGCCAGCAGCCGGGACAGAGATAATGAAAAACTGTTTTTT
>TRBV20-1|.|TRBJ1-2|.
CSVWDTSGSGYGYTF
TGCAGTGTGTGGGATACTTCAGGGTCCGGGTATGGCTACACCTTC
>TRBV5-1|TRBD1|TRBJ2-1|few
CASSPGQGVVGNEQFF
TGCGCCAGCAGCCCGGGACAGGGGGTTGTTGGAAATGAGCAGTTCTTC
>TRBV4-2|.|TRBJ2-3|few
CASSQGGRGTDTQYF
TGTGCCAGCAGCCAAGGGGGGCGCGGAACAGATACGCAGTATTTT
>TRBV19|.|TRBJ1-5|.
CASSYSEGLGRRYSNQPQHF
TGTGCCAGTAGTTATTCCGAGGGACTGGGCCGGCGATATAGCAATCAGCCCCAGCATTTT
>TRBV20-1|TRBD1|TRBJ1-1|.
CSAPGQPNTEAFF
TGCAGTGCCCCGGGACAGCCGAACACTGAAGCTTTCTTT
>TRBV7-8|.|TRBJ1-6|many
CASSLRDRSPLHF
TGTGCCAGCAGCTTGCGTGACAGATCACCCCTCCACTTT
>TRBV12-3/TRBV12-4|.|TRBJ2-7|.
CASSPKSEQYF
TGTGCCAGCAGTCCCAAGTCCGAGCAGTACTTC
>TRBV28|.|TRBJ1-1|.
CASSLGILTIWNTEAFF
TGTGCCAGCAGTTTGGGGATTTTAACTATTTGGAACACTGAAGCTTTCTTT
>TRBV4-1|.|TRBJ2-7|once
CASSQDRGRTYEQYF
TGCGCCAGCAGCCAAGATAGGGGCAGAACCTACGAGCAGTACTTC
>TRBV29-1|.|TRBJ2-7|once
CSVEYEAYEQYF
TGCAGCGTTGAATACGAGGCGTACGAGCAGTACTTC
>TRBV11-2|TRBD1|TRBJ2-5|.
CASSLAGTEYQETQCF
TGTGCCAGCAGCTTAGCCGGGACAGAGTACCAAGAGACCCAGTGCTTC
>TRBV29-1|.|TRBJ2-2|few
CSGRRGAVTGELFF
TGCAGCGGCAGACGGGGGGCCGTCACCGGGGAGCTGTTTTTT
>TRBV29-1|.|TRBJ1-2|.
CSVEDQSVYGYTF
TGCAGCGTTGAAGATCAGTCAGTCTATGGCTACACCTTC
>TRBV19|.|TRBJ2-7|.
CASSIGGAEQYF
TGTGCCAGTAGTATTGGGGGTGCCGAGCAGTACTTC
>TRBV19|.|TRBJ2-1|.
CASSISLASPPRGQFF
TGTGCCAGTAGTATATCGTTGGCTAGCCCTCCGAGGGGGCAGTTCTTC
>TRBV6-4|TRBD2|TRBJ2-3|.
CASSEGGGADTQYF
TGTGCCAGCAGTGAGGGCGGGGGTGCCGATACGCAGTATTTT
>TRBV7-3|.|TRBJ2-3|.
CASSFPPGQPDSDTPYF
TGTGCCAGCAGCTTCCCTCCGGGACAACCAGACTCGGATACGCCGTATTTT
>TRBV7-8|TRBD2|TRBJ2-5|.
CASSPWSGRASGETQYF
TGTGCCAGCAGCCCCTGGTCCGGGAGGGCCTCGGGGGAGACCCAGTACTTC
>TRBV6-6|.|TRBJ1-1|few
CASSYEGYTEAFF
TGTGCCAGCAGTTACGAAGGGTACACTGAAGCTTTCTTT
>TRBV19|.|TRBJ2-1|.
CASSYGNSYNEQFF
TGTGCCAGTAGTTACGGGAACTCCTACAATGAGCAGTTCTTC
>TRBV20-1|.|TRBJ1-3|few
CSPHFPGNTIYF
TGCAGTCCCCATTTTCCTGGAAACACCATATATTTT
>TRBV28|TRBD2|TRBJ2-2|many
CASIEAGAVGAGELFF
TGTGCCAGCATCGAGGCGGGAGCGGTAGGGGCCGGGGAGCTGTTTTTT
>TRBV28|.|TRBJ1-5|.
CASSQRYQPQHF
TGTGCCAGCAGCCAAAGGTATCAGCCCCAGCATTTT
>TRBV19|TRBD1|TRBJ2-7|.
CASAAGTGGVGYEQYF
TGTGCCAGTGCGGCCGGGACAGGAGGCGTAGGCTACGAGCAGTACTTC
>TRBV7-2|TRBD1|TRBJ2-7|few
CASSLWGQGVEQYF
TGTGCCAGCAGCTTATGGGGGCAGGGGGTCGAGCAGTACTTC
>TRBV27|TRBD2|TRBJ2-3|many
CASSLSTTTSGKADTQYF
TGTGCCAGCAGTTTATCCACGACGACTAGCGGGAAGGCAGATACGCAGTATTTT
>TRBV20-1|.|TRBJ1-1|.
CSARDHGWTEAFF
TGCAGTGCTAGAGATCACGGGTGGACTGAAGCTTTCTTT
>TRBV19|.|TRBJ1-5|few
CASQGHRSNQPQHF
TGTGCCAGCCAGGGACACCGGAGCAATCAGCCCCAGCATTTT
>TRBV28|.|TRBJ1-2|.
CASNVVGASNYGYTF
TGTGCCAGCAACGTAGTGGGGGCGTCTAACTATGGCTACACCTTC
>TRBV6-1|TRBD1|TRBJ1-6|.
CASSWTGTNSPLHF
TGTGCCAGCAGTTGGACAGGGACTAATTCACCCCTCCACTTT
>TRBV29-1|.|TRBJ2-7|.
CSITGPRGEGEQYF
TGCAGCATAACAGGGCCGAGGGGGGAAGGCGAGCAGTACTTC
>TRBV4-1|.|TRBJ1-2|.
CASSQEEGRLYGYTF
TGCGCCAGCAGCCAAGAAGAGGGGCGCCTTTATGGCTACACCTTC
>TRBV7-9|.|TRBJ1-5|many
CASSAGTNQPQHF
TGTGCCAGCAGCGCAGGGACAAATCAGCCCCAGCATTTT
>TRBV6-1|TRBD2|TRBJ2-3|few
CASSRAKLAGDTDTQYF
TGTGCCAGCAGCAGAGCTAAACTAGCGGGAGACACAGATACGCAGTATTTT
>TRBV11-2|.|TRBJ1-4|many
CASSSGGLSSNEKLFF
TGTGCCAGCAGCTCGGGAGGACTCTCCAGTAATGAAAAACTGTTTTTT
>TRBV7-9|.|TRBJ1-1|many
CASSSQGGGTEAFF
TGTGCCAGCAGCTCACAGGGTGGGGGCACTGAAGCTTTCTTT